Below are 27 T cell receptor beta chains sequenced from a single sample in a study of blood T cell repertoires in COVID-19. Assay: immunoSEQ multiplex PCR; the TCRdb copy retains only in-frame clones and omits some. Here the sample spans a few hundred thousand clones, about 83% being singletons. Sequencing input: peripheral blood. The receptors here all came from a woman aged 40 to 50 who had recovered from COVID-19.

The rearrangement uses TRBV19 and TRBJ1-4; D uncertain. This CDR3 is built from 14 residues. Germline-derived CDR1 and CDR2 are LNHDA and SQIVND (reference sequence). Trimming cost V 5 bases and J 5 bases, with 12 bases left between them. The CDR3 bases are TGTGCCAGTAGTCCGTGGACTAAAAATGAAAAACTGTTTTTT. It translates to CASSPWTKNEKLFF.

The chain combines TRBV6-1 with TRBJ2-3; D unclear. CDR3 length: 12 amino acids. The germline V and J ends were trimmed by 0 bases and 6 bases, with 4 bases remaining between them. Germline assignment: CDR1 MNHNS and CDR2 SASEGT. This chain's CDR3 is CASSEARDTQYF. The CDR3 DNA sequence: TGTGCCAGCAGTGAAGCGCGGGATACGCAGTATTTT.

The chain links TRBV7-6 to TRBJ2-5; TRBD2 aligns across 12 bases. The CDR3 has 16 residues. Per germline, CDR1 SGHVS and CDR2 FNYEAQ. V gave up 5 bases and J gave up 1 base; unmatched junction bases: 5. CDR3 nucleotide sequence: TGTGCCAGCAGCCGCGGACTAGCGGGGTCCCAAGAGACCCAGTACTTC. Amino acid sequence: CASSRGLAGSQETQYF. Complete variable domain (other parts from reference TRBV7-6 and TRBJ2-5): GAGVSQSPRYKVTKRGQDVALRCDPISGHVSLYWYRQALGQGPEFLTYFNYEAQQDKSGLPNDRFSAERPEGSISTLTIQRTEQRDSAMYRCASSRGLAGSQETQYFGPGTRLLVL.

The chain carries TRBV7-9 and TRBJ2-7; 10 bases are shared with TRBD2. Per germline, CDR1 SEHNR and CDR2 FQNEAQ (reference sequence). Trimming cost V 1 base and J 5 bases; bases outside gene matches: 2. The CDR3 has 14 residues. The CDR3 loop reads CASSLVLAGDEQYF. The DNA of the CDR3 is TGTGCCAGCAGCTTAGTGCTAGCGGGGGACGAGCAGTACTTC. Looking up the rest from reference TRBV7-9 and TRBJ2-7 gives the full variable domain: DTGVSQNPRHKITKRGQNVTFRCDPISEHNRLYWYRQTLGQGPEFLTYFQNEAQLEKSRLLSDRFSAERPKGSFSTLEIQRTEQGDSAMYLCASSLVLAGDEQYFGPGTRLTVT.

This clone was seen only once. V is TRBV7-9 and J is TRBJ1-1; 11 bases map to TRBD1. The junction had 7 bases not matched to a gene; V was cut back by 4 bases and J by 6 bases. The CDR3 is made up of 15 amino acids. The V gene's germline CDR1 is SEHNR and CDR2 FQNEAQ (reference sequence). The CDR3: CASSSGQGAVAEAFF. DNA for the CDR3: TGTGCCAGCAGCTCCGGACAGGGGGCGGTTGCTGAAGCTTTCTTT.

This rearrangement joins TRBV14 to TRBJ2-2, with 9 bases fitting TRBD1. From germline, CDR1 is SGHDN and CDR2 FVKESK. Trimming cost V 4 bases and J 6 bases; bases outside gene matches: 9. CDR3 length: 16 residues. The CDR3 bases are TGTGCCAGCAGCCCTTCGGACAGGGGTCGTCCCGGGGAGCTGTTTTTT. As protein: CASSPSDRGRPGELFF.

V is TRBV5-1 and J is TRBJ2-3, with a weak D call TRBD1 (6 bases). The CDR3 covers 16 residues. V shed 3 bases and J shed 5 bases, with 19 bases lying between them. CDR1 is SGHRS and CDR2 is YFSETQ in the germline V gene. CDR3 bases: TGCGCCAGCAGCTCCTCCCCAGGGGCCTCGGTAGATACGCAGTATTTT. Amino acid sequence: CASSSSPGASVDTQYF.

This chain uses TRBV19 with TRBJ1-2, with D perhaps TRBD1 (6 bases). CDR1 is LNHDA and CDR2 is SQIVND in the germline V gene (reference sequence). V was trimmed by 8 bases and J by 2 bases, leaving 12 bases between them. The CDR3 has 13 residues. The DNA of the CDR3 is TGTGCCAGTTGTTACAGGGCCAACTATGGCTACACCTTC. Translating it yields CASCYRANYGYTF.

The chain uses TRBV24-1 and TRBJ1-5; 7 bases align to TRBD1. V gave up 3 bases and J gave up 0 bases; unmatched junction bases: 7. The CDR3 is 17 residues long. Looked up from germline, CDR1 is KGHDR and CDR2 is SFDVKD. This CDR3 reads CATSDQGQLLSNQPQHF. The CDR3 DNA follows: TGTGCCACCAGTGATCAGGGACAGCTGCTTAGCAATCAGCCCCAGCATTTT.

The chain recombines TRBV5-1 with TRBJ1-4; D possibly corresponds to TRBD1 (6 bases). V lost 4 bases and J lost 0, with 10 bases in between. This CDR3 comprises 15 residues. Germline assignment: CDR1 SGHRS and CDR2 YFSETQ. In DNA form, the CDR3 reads TGCGCCAGCAGCAAACAGGGAGCAACTAATGAAAAACTGTTTTTT. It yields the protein CASSKQGATNEKLFF.

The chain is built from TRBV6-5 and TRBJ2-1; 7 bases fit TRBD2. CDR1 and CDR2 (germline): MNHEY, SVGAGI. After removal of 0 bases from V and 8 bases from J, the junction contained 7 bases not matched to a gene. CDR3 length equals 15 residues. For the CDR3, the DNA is TGTGCCAGCAGTTACTCGATGACTAGCCCCGATGAGCAGTTCTTC. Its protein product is CASSYSMTSPDEQFF.

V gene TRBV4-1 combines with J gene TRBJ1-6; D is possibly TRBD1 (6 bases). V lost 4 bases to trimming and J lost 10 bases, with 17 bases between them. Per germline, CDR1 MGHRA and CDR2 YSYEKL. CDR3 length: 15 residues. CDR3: CASSPVDTGKSPLHF. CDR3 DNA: TGCGCCAGCAGCCCCGTCGACACAGGGAAATCACCCCTCCACTTT.

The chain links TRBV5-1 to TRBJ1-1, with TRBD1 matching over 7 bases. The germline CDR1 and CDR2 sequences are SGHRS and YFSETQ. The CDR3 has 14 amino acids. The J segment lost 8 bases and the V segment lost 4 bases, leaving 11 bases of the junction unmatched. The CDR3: CASSPLFRQGEAFF. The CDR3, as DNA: TGCGCCAGCAGCCCACTCTTTCGACAGGGAGAAGCTTTCTTT.

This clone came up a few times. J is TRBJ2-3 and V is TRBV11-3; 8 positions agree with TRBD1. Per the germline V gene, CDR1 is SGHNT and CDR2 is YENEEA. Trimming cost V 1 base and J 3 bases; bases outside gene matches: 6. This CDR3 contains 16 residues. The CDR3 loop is CASSLGTGSKTDTQYF. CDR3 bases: TGTGCCAGCAGCTTAGGGACAGGGAGTAAGACAGATACGCAGTATTTT.

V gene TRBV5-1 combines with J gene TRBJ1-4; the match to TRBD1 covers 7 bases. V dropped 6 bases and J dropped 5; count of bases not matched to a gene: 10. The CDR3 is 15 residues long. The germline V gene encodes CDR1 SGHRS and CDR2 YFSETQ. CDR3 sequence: CASTRQGQTNEKLFF. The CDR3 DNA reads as TGCGCCAGCACCCGCCAGGGACAGACGAATGAAAAACTGTTTTTT.

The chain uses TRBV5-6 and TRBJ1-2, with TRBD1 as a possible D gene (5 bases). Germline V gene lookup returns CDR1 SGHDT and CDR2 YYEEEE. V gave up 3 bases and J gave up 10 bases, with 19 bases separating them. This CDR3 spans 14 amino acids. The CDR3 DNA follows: TGTGCCAGCAGCTCCCCGGGCCGGGGGGTTGACTACACCTTC. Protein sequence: CASSSPGRGVDYTF.

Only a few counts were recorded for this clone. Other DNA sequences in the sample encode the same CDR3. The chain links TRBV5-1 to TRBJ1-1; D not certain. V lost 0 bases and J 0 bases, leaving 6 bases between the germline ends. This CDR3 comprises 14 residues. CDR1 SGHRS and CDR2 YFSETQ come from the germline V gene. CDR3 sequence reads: CASSLAVMNTEAFF. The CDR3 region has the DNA TGCGCCAGCAGCTTGGCGGTAATGAACACTGAAGCTTTCTTT.

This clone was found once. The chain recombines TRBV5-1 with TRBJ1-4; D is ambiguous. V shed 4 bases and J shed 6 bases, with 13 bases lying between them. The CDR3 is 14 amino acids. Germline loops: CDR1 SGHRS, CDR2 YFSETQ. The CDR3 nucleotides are TGCGCCAGCAGCCAGGTCGCGGGAGATGAAAAACTGTTTTTT. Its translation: CASSQVAGDEKLFF. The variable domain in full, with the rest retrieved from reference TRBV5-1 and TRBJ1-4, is KAGVTQTPRYLIKTRGQQVTLSCSPISGHRSVSWYQQTPGQGLQFLFEYFSETQRNKGNFPGRFSGRQFSNSRSEMNVSTLELGDSALYLCASSQVAGDEKLFFGSGTQLSVL.

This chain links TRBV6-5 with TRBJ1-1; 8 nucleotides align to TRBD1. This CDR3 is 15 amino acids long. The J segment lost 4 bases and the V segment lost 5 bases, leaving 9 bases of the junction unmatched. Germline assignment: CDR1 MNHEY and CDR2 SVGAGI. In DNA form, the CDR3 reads TGTGCCAGCAGTAAGCTGACAGGGGATGGCACTGAAGCTTTCTTT. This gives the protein CASSKLTGDGTEAFF.

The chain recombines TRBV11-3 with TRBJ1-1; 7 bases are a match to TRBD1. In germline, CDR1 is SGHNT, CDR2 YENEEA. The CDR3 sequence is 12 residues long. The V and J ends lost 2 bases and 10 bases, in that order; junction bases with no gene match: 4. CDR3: CASSLRGPGAFF. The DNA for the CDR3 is TGTGCCAGCAGCTTAAGGGGGCCGGGAGCTTTCTTT.

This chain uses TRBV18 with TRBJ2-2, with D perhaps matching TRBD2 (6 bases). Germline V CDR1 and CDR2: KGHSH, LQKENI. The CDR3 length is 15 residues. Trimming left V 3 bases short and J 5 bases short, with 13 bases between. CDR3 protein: CASSPGGTRTGELFF. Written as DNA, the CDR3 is TGTGCCAGCTCACCCGGAGGGACGAGGACCGGGGAGCTGTTTTTT.

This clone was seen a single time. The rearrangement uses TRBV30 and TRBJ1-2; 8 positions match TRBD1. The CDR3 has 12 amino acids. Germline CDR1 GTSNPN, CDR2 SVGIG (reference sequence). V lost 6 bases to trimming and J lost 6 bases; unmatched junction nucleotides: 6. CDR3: CACQGAYHGYTF. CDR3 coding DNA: TGTGCCTGTCAGGGGGCGTATCATGGCTACACCTTC.

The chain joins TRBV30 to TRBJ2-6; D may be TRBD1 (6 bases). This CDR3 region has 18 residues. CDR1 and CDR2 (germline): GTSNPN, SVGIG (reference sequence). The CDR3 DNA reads TGTGCTACAACTCGTCGTACAGGGATTTCCTCTGGGGCCAACGTCCTGACTTTC. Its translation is CATTRRTGISSGANVLTF.

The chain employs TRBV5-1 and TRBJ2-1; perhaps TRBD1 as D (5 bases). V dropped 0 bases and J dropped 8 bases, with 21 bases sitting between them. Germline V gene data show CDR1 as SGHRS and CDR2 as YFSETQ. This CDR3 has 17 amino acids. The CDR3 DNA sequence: TGCGCCAGCAGCTTGGGATCGGGCAGGGTATCAATGGATGAGCAGTTCTTC. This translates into CASSLGSGRVSMDEQFF.

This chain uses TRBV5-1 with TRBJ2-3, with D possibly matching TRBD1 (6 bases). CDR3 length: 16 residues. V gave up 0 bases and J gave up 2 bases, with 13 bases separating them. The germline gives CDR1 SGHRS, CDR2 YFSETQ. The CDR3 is CASSLGGRGYTDTQYF. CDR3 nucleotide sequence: TGCGCCAGCAGCTTGGGGGGCAGGGGCTACACAGATACGCAGTATTTT.

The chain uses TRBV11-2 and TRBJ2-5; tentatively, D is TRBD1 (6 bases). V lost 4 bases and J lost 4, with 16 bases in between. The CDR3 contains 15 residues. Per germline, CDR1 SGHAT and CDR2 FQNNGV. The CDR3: CASSSTRVGAETQYF. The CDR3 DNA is TGTGCCAGCAGCTCTACCCGGGTGGGGGCAGAGACCCAGTACTTC. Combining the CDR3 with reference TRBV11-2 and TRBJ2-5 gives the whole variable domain EAGVAQSPRYKIIEKRQSVAFWCNPISGHATLYWYQQILGQGPKLLIQFQNNGVVDDSQLPKDRFSAERLKGVDSTLKIQPAKLEDSAVYLCASSSTRVGAETQYFGPGTRLLVL.

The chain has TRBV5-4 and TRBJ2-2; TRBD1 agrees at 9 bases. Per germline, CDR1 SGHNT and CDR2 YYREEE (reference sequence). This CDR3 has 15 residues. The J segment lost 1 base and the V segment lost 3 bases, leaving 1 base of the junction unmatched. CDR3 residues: CASSSGQGNTGELFF. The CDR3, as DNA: TGTGCCAGCAGCTCGGGACAGGGGAACACCGGGGAGCTGTTTTTT.